The rows below give T cell receptor beta chains drawn from one sample of a study of cytomegalovirus exposure and HLA in healthy donors. Profiled with immunoSEQ multiplex PCR; TCRdb holds only in-frame clones, not every one. Its listing shows 40,000 or so clones. Specimen: PBMCs. Every receptor here comes from a male donor in good health and CMV-seronegative. CDR3s include the opening cysteine and the closing phenylalanine or tryptophan. The D gene is left open where the match is weak.

CDR3: CASSLGTSGFVTDTQYF; D: TRBD2; J: TRBJ2-3; V: TRBV5-1
CDR3: CASSLNLRGKDTRGEKLFF; D: NA; J: TRBJ1-4; V: TRBV7-9
CDR3: CTSSQVRSLNTEAFF; D: NA; J: TRBJ1-1; V: TRBV1
CDR3: CASGADLSSYNEQFF; D: NA; J: TRBJ2-1; V: TRBV6-1
CDR3: CASTPRGQGNTEAFF; D: TRBD1; J: TRBJ1-1; V: TRBV6-5
CDR3: CASRGEYTIYF; D: NA; J: TRBJ1-3; V: TRBV5-1
CDR3: CSVVWGVKAFF; D: NA; J: TRBJ1-1; V: TRBV29-1
CDR3: CASSPQSGDTGELFF; D: NA; J: TRBJ2-2; V: TRBV18
CDR3: CASSQDTGNSPLHF; D: NA; J: TRBJ1-6; V: TRBV4-3
CDR3: CASTLIPGQGRTEAFF; D: TRBD1; J: TRBJ1-1; V: TRBV2
CDR3: CASSPLGGQGGNQPQHF; D: TRBD1; J: TRBJ1-5; V: TRBV18
CDR3: CASSPSSYNEQFF; D: NA; J: TRBJ2-1; V: TRBV6-1
CDR3: CASSETGDGYTF; D: TRBD1; J: TRBJ1-2; V: TRBV6-5
CDR3: CASSFIKNEQFF; D: NA; J: TRBJ2-1; V: TRBV5-1
CDR3: CASSQDSVTGTGSYEQYF; D: TRBD1; J: TRBJ2-7; V: TRBV4-1
CDR3: CASSFGQIYEQYF; D: NA; J: TRBJ2-7; V: TRBV5-6
CDR3: CASSWTPGGEQYF; D: NA; J: TRBJ2-7; V: TRBV19
CDR3: CASSKGTSVNTYEQYF; D: NA; J: TRBJ2-7; V: TRBV21-1
CDR3: CASSPRGPHLSYEQYF; D: TRBD1; J: TRBJ2-7; V: TRBV4-1
CDR3: CASGGTSGRTWSGANVLTF; D: TRBD2; J: TRBJ2-6; V: TRBV2
CDR3: CASSSEFQGTQYF; D: NA; J: TRBJ2-5; V: TRBV19
CDR3: CASGPRTSRAGELFF; D: NA; J: TRBJ2-2; V: TRBV7-8
CDR3: CASSGPGQGLYEQYF; D: TRBD1; J: TRBJ2-7; V: TRBV11-2
CDR3: CASSLAGGNTEAFF; D: NA; J: TRBJ1-1; V: TRBV7-9
CDR3: CASSGGDTSGPGTGELFF; D: TRBD2; J: TRBJ2-2; V: TRBV9
CDR3: CASSRAVAEAFF; D: NA; J: TRBJ1-1; V: TRBV18
CDR3: CASSLVPQGGWNTQYF; D: TRBD1; J: TRBJ2-3; V: TRBV11-2
CDR3: CASSLELAGAPGELFF; D: TRBD2; J: TRBJ2-2; V: TRBV7-8
CDR3: CAPAFGRGLSRGNEQFF; D: NA; J: TRBJ2-1; V: TRBV10-1
CDR3: CASSPLTSGQETQYF; D: TRBD2; J: TRBJ2-5; V: TRBV7-7
CDR3: CSASLSTEAFF; D: NA; J: TRBJ1-1; V: TRBV20-1
CDR3: CAWSATGGAGYEQYF; D: NA; J: TRBJ2-7; V: TRBV30
CDR3: CASSLAGTYEQYF; D: NA; J: TRBJ2-7; V: TRBV5-4
CDR3: CASSLASYEQYF; D: NA; J: TRBJ2-7; V: TRBV5-1
CDR3: CASSARDRAYGYTF; D: TRBD1; J: TRBJ1-2; V: TRBV6-1
CDR3: CASGGQYGYTF; D: TRBD1; J: TRBJ1-2; V: TRBV7-2
CDR3: CASRVTQAREAFF; D: NA; J: TRBJ1-1; V: TRBV28
CDR3: CASSFRTGGATMGPTF; D: TRBD1; J: TRBJ1-2; V: TRBV5-6
CDR3: CASAGRGNEQYF; D: NA; J: TRBJ2-7; V: TRBV11-2
CDR3: CASSNAPNGGETTDTQYF; D: NA; J: TRBJ2-3; V: TRBV21-1
CDR3: CSAEGRGTEAFF; D: NA; J: TRBJ1-1; V: TRBV29-1